By share, the clone carrying this T cell receptor beta chain ranks as medium-sized. Germline CDR1 reads DFQATT; CDR2 reads SNEGSKA (reference sequence). The CDR3 runs to 13 residues. The V and J ends lost 1 base and 0 bases respectively, with 5 bases between them. The data were obtained in a study of metastatic and nonmetastatic thyroid tumors. TCRdb reanalyzed the PCR reads with MiXCR. The sample comprises about 7,400 clones, around 3.3% of which are singletons, and 16% rests with the top ten. Treatment of any kind had been given to no patient before thyroid surgery. The TCR was taken from a female donor with papillary thyroid cancer or a benign thyroid nodule (not recorded which). Some clones in this sample may be carry-over from other donors' samples. Sequencing was done on a sample of tumor tissue. The chain has TRBV20-1 and TRBJ2-3, with D uncertain. This CDR3 is CSARVGSTDTQYF. Here the CDR3 DNA reads TGCAGTGCTAGAGTGGGTAGCACAGATACGCAGTATTTT.